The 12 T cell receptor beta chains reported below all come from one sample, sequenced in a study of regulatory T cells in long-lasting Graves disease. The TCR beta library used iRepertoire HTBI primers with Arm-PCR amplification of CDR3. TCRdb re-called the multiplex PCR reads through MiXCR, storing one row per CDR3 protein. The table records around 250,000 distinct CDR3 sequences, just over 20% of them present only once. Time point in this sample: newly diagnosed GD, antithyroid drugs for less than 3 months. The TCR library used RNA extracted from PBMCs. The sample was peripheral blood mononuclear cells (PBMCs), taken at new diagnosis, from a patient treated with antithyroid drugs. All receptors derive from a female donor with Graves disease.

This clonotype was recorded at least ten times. CDR3 in amino acids: CASSFEGRRGYTF. The CDR3 DNA follows: TGCGCCAGCAGCTTTGAGGGCCGTCGAGGCTACACCTTC. This chain links TRBV5-1 with TRBJ1-2; D not resolved. This CDR3 contains 13 residues. V shed 2 bases and J shed 8 bases, with 13 bases lying between them. Germline values: CDR1 SGHRS, CDR2 YFSETQ.

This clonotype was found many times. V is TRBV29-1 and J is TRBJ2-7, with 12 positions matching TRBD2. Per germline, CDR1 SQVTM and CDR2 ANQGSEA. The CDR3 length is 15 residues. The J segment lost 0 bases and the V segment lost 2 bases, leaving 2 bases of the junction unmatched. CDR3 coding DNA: TGCAGCGTTGAAACGGGACTAGCGGGCTCCTACGAGCAGTACTTC. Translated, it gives CSVETGLAGSYEQYF.

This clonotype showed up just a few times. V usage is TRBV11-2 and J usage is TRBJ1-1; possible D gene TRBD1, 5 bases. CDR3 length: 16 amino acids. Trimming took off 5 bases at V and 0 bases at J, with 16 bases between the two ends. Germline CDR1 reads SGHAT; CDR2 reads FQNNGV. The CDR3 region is CASSVRGKVVNTEAFF. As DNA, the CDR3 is TGTGCCAGCAGCGTCCGGGGGAAGGTCGTGAACACTGAAGCTTTCTTT.

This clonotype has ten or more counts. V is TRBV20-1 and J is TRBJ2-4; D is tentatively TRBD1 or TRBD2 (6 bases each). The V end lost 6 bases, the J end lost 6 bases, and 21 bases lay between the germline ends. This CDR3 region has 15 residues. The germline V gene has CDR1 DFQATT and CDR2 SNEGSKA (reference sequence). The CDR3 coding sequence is TGCAGTGCGACCAAAGGGGGTAAGGGAGGAAACATTCAGTACTTC. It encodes CSATKGGKGGNIQYF.

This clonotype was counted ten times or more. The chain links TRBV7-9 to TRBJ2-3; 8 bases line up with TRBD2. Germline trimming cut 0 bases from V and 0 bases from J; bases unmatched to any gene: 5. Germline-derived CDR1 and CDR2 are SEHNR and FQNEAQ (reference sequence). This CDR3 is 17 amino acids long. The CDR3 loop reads CASSLAGAGVSTDTQYF. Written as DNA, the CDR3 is TGTGCCAGCAGCTTAGCCGGAGCGGGGGTTAGCACAGATACGCAGTATTTT.

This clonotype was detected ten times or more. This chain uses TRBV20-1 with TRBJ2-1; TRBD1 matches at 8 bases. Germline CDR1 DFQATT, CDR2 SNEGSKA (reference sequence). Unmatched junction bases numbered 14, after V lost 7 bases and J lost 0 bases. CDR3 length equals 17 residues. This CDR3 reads CSGEDRATLSSYNEQFF. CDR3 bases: TGCAGTGGCGAGGACAGGGCCACACTCAGCTCCTACAATGAGCAGTTCTTC.

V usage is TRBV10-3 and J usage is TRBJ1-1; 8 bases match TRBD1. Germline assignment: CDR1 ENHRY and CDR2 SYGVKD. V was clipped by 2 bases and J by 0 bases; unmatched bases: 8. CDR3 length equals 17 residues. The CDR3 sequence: CAISERQGRGVNTEAFF. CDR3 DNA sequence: TGTGCCATCAGTGAGCGACAGGGGAGAGGAGTGAACACTGAAGCTTTCTTT.

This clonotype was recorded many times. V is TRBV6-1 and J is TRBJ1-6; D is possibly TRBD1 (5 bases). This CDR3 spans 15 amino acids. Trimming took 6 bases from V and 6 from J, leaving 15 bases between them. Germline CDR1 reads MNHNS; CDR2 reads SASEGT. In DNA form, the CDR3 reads TGTGCCAGCAGCAGTCGCGGGGGACCTAATTCACCCCTCCACTTT. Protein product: CASSSRGGPNSPLHF.

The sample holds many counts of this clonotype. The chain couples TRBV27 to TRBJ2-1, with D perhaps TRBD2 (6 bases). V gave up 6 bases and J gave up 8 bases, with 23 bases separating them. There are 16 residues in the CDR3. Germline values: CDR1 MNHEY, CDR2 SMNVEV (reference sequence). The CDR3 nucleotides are TGTGCCAGCAGCCTAAGCCGGGACTCCGGGAGCCATGAGCAGTTCTTC. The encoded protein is CASSLSRDSGSHEQFF.

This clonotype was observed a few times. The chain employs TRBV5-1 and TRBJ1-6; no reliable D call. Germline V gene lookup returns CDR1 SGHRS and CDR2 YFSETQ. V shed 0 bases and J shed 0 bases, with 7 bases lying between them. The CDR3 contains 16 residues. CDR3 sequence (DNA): TGCGCCAGCAGCTTGGGGGCTAGCTCCTATAATTCACCCCTCCACTTT. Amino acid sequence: CASSLGASSYNSPLHF.

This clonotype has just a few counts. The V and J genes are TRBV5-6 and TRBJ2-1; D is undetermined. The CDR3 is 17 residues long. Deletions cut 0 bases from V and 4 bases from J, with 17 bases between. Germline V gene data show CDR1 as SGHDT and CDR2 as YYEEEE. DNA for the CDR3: TGTGCCAGCAGCTTGGGCCGCGTAGATTTCGGTTACAATGAGCAGTTCTTC. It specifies CASSLGRVDFGYNEQFF. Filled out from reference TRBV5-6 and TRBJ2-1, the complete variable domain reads DAGVTQSPTHLIKTRGQQVTLRCSPKSGHDTVSWYQQALGQGPQFIFQYYEEEERQRGNFPDRFSGHQFPNYSSELNVNALLLGDSALYLCASSLGRVDFGYNEQFFGPGTRLTVL.

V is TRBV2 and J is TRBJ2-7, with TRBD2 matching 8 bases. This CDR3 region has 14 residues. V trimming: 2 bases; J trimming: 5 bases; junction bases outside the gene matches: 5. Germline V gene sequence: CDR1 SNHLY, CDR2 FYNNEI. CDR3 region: CASSEQAGANEQYF. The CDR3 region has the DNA TGTGCCAGCAGTGAACAAGCGGGAGCTAACGAGCAGTACTTC.